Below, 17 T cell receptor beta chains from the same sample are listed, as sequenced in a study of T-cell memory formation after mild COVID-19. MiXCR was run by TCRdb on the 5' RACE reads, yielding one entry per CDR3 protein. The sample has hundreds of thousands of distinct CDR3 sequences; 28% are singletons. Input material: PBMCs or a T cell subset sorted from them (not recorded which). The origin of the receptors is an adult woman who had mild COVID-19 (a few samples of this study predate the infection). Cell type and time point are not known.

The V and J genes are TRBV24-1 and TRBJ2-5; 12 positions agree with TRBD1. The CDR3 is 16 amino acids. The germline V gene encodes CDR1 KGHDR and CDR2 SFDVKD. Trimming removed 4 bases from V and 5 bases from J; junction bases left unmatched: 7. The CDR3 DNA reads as TGTGCCACCAGTGACCGAGGGACAGGGGGCGGCGAGACCCAGTACTTC. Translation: CATSDRGTGGGETQYF.

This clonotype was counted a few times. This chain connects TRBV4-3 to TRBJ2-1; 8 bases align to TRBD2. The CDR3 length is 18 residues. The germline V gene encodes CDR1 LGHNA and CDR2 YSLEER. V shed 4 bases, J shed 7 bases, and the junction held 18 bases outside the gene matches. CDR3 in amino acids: CASSPGSWYREGRNEQFF. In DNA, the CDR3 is TGCGCCAGCAGCCCCGGTAGTTGGTACCGGGAGGGAAGGAATGAGCAGTTCTTC.

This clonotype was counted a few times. The CDR3 DNA reads as TGCAGTGCTAGAGTTAGGACGGCTGGGGCCAACGTCCTGACTTTC. As protein: CSARVRTAGANVLTF. The rearrangement uses TRBV20-1 and TRBJ2-6, with D hard to call. This CDR3 has 15 amino acids. The germline gives CDR1 DFQATT, CDR2 SNEGSKA (reference sequence). V was trimmed by 1 base and J by 2 bases, leaving 9 bases between them.

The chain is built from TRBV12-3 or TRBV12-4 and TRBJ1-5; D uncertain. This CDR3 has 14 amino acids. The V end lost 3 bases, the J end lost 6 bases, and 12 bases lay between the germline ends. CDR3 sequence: CASSFRGNSQPQHF. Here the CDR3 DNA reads TGTGCCAGCAGTTTTCGAGGGAATAGTCAGCCCCAGCATTTT.

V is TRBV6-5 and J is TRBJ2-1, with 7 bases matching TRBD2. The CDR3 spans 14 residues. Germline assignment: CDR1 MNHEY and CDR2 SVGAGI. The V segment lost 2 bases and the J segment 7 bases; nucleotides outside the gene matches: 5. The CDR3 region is CASSYGRGLNEQFF. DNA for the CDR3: TGTGCCAGCAGTTACGGGAGGGGTCTTAATGAGCAGTTCTTC.

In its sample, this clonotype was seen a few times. The CDR3: CASSQKYNEQFF. The DNA for the CDR3 is TGCGCCAGCAGCCAAAAATACAATGAGCAGTTCTTC. The chain has TRBV4-3 and TRBJ2-1; D gene ambiguous. Germline V gene data show CDR1 as LGHNA and CDR2 as YSLEER. This CDR3 is built from 12 residues. Trimming took 2 bases from V and 4 from J, leaving 3 bases between them.

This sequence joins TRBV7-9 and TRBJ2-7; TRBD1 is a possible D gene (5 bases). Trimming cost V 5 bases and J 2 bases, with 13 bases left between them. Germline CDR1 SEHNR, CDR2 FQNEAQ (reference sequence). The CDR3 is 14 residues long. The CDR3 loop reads CASSLNRSPYEQYF. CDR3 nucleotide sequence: TGTGCCAGCAGCCTCAACAGGAGCCCCTACGAGCAGTACTTC.

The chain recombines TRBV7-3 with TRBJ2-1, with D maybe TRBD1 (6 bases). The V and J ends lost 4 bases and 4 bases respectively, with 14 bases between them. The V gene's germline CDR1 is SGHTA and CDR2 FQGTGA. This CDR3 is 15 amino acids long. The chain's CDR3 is CASSSSGQLYNEQFF. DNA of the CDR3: TGTGCCAGCAGCTCCTCCGGACAGCTATACAATGAGCAGTTCTTC.

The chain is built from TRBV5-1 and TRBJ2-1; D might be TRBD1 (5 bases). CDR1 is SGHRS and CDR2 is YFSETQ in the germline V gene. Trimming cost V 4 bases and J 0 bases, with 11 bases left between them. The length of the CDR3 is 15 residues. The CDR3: CASSPLDSSYNEQFF. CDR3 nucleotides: TGCGCCAGCAGCCCTCTTGACAGCTCCTACAATGAGCAGTTCTTC.

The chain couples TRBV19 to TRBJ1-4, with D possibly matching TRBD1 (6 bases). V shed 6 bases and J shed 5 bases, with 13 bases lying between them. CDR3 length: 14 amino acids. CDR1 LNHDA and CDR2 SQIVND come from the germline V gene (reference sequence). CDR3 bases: TGTGCCAGTAGCGAGACAGGATACAATGAAAAACTGTTTTTT. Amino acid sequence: CASSETGYNEKLFF.

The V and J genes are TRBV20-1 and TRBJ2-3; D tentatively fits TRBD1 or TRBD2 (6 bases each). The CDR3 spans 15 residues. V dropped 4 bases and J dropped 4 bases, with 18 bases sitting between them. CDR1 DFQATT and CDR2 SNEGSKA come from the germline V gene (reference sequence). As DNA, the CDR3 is TGCAGTGCTACCGCCTCGGGGGCCGGATCAGATACGCAGTATTTT. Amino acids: CSATASGAGSDTQYF.

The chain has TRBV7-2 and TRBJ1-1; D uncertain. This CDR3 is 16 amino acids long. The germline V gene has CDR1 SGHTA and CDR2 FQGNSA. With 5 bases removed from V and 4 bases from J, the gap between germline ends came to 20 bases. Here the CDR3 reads CASSPRARDLGTEAFF. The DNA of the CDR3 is TGTGCCAGCAGCCCACGGGCCCGGGATTTGGGCACTGAAGCTTTCTTT.

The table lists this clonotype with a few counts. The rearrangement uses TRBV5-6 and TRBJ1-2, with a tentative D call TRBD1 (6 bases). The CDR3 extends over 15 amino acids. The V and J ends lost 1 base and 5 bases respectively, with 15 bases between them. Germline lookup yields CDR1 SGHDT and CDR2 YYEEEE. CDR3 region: CASSLWGANEYGYTF. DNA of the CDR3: TGTGCCAGCAGCTTGTGGGGGGCGAATGAGTATGGCTACACCTTC.

The CDR3: CASSVRQALSGYTF. The CDR3 bases are TGTGCCAGCAGCGTCCGACAGGCCCTGAGTGGCTACACCTTC. The V and J genes are TRBV7-2 and TRBJ1-2, with D possibly matching TRBD1 (6 bases). The CDR3 runs 14 residues. Germline V gene lookup returns CDR1 SGHTA and CDR2 FQGNSA. V lost 5 bases and J lost 7, with 17 bases in between. Using reference TRBV7-2 and TRBJ1-2 for the parts outside the CDR3, the full variable domain is GAGVSQSPSNKVTEKGKDVELRCDPISGHTALYWYRQSLGQGLEFLIYFQGNSAPDKSGLPSDRFSAERTGGSVSTLTIQRTQQEDSAVYLCASSVRQALSGYTFGSGTRLTVV.

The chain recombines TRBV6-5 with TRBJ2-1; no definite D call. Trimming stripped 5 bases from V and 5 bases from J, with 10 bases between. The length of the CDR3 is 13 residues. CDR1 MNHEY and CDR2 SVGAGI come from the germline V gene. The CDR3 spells CASSPRPDNEQFF. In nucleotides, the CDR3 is TGTGCCAGCAGTCCGAGACCCGACAATGAGCAGTTCTTC.

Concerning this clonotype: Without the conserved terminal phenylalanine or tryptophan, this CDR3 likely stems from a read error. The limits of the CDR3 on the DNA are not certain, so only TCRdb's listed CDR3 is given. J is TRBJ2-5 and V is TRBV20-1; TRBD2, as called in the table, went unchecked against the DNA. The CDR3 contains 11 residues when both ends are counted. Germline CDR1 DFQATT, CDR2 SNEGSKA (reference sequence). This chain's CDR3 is CSARSGGLTWA.

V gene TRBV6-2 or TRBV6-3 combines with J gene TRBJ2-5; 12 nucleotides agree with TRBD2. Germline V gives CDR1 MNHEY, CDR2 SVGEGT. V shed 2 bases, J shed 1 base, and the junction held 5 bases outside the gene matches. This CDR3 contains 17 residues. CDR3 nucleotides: TGTGCCAGCAGTTACAGACTAGCGGGAGAGGGCCAAGAGACCCAGTACTTC. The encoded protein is CASSYRLAGEGQETQYF.